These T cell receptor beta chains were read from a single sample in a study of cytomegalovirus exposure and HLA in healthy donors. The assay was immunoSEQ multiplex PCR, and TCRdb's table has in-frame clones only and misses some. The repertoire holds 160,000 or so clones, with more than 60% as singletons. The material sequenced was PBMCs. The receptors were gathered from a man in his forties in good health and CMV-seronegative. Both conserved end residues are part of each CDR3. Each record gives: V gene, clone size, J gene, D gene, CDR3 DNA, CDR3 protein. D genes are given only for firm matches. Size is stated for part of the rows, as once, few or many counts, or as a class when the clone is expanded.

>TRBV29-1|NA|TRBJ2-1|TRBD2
TGCAGCGTTCGGGGATTTTCCTCGACTAGCCGGGAGTGGAATGAGCAGTTCTTC
CSVRGFSSTSREWNEQFF
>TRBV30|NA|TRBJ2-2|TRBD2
TGTGCCTGGAGTGTAGGGACTAGCGTCACCGGGGAGCTGTTTTTT
CAWSVGTSVTGELFF
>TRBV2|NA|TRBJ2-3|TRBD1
TGTGCCAGCAGTGATCAGGGGGTAGATACGCAGTATTTT
CASSDQGVDTQYF
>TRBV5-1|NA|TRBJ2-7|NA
TGCGCCAGCAGCTTGGGAGACTTGCGTGGCGAGCAGTACTTC
CASSLGDLRGEQYF
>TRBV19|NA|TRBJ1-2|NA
TGTGCCAGTAGTACTATCCAGGAAGTATACTATGGCTACACCTTC
CASSTIQEVYYGYTF
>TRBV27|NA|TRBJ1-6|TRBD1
TGTGCCAGCAGTCCCGCCCGGGGACAGGTGTCACCCCTCCACTTT
CASSPARGQVSPLHF
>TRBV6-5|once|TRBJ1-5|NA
TGTGCCAGCAGTACTACAACCCAACAGCCCCAGCATTTT
CASSTTTQQPQHF
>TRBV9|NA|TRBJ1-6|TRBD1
TGTGCCAGCAGCGAGACAGGGCGTTCACCCCTCCACTTT
CASSETGRSPLHF
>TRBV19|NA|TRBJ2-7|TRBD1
TGTGCCAGTAGATCCACCGGGACAGGCTCTTACGAGCAGTACTTC
CASRSTGTGSYEQYF
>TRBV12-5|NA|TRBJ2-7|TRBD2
TGTGCTAGTGGTTTGGTCCCATTTACTAGCGGGGGGGCTTACGAGCAGTACTTC
CASGLVPFTSGGAYEQYF
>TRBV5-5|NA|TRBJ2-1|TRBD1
TGTGCCAGCAGCACCCTTGGAGGCAGGGGGTGGAATGAGCAGTTCTTC
CASSTLGGRGWNEQFF
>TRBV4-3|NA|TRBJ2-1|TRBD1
TGCGCCAGCAGCCAAGAACAGGGGGGCAGGAATGAGCAGTTCTTC
CASSQEQGGRNEQFF
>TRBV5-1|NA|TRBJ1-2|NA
TGCGCCAGCAGCTTGAAAGAGGGAGGTATTGACTATGGCTACACCTTC
CASSLKEGGIDYGYTF
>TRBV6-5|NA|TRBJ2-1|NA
TGTGCCAGCAGTTCGGGGGGCCACTCCTACAATGAGCAGTTCTTC
CASSSGGHSYNEQFF
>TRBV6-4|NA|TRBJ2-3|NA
TGTGCCAGCAGTTGGACAGATTTTGATACGCAGTATTTT
CASSWTDFDTQYF
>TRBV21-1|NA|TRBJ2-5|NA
TGTGCCAGCAGCAACCGTCCCCCAGGGGAGACCCAGTACTTC
CASSNRPPGETQYF
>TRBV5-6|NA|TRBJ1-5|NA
TGTGCCAGCAGCTTGGATGGGAGGGGCAATCAGCCCCAGCATTTT
CASSLDGRGNQPQHF
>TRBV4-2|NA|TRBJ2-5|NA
TGTGCCAGCAGCCAAGATTGGGCAGGCCAAGAGACCCAGTACTTC
CASSQDWAGQETQYF
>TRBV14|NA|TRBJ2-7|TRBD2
TGTGCCAGCAGCCAATGGGCGGGGGGGCTCTACGAGCAGTACTTC
CASSQWAGGLYEQYF
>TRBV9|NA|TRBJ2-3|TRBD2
TGTGCCAGCAGCGCCTATATTGTGGGACTATCGATCACAGATACGCAGTATTTT
CASSAYIVGLSITDTQYF